This T cell receptor beta chain was documented in a study of cytotoxic CD8 clonotypes in ibrutinib-treated CLL. Data came from immunoSEQ multiplex PCR; TCRdb stores just in-frame clones and leaves some out. Counted here are 150,000 or so clones, approximately 80% occurring once; the ten biggest clones make up around 4.9%. Turning to this clone: The antigen remains undetermined.

The CDR3 has 15 residues. Germline trimming cut 6 bases from V and 5 bases from J; bases unmatched to any gene: 10. Germline lookup yields CDR1 SGHTA and CDR2 FQGNSA. Libraries of TCR beta were made from roughly 2.2 micrograms of genomic DNA that came from cryopreserved PBMCs. Overall study results and limits: Baseline clonality, above age-matched healthy donor levels, tracked circulating CD8+ T-cell counts.

The chain is built from TRBV7-2 and TRBJ1-1; 9 nucleotides align to TRBD1. The specimen was PBMCs, collected after 24 months of ibrutinib treatment. The TCR comes from a human donor with chronic lymphocytic leukemia. CDR3 loop: CASSRTTGGWTEAFF. The DNA for the CDR3 is TGTGCCAGCAGTCGAACCACAGGGGGCTGGACTGAAGCTTTCTTT.